In its sample, the clone carrying this TCR beta chain was seen a few times. Its specificity is not known. This entry belongs to a study of beta chain features in type 1 diabetes. Sequencing targeted expressed TCRB transcripts, as all isolated RNA had been reverse transcribed. Generated by immunoSEQ multiplex PCR, the TCRdb table keeps only in-frame clones and is missing some. The sample yields 850,000 to 900,000 clones, about a sixth seen once. The study's findings and limits: In the patient group, naive, central memory and Treg TCRB repertoires seemed more alike than in the healthy donor group.

With 5 bases removed from V and 4 bases from J, the gap between germline ends came to 17 bases. Germline V gene sequence: CDR1 MDHEN, CDR2 SYDVKM. This CDR3 is built from 15 residues. The source is a woman under 30 in good health. The specimen was naive CD4+ T cells from blood. This chain links TRBV28 with TRBJ2-5, with D perhaps TRBD1 or TRBD2 (5 bases each). Here the CDR3 DNA reads TGTGCCAGCAGTAGATCCGGGACGGAAGTAGAGACCCAGTACTTC. Translation gives CASSRSGTEVETQYF.